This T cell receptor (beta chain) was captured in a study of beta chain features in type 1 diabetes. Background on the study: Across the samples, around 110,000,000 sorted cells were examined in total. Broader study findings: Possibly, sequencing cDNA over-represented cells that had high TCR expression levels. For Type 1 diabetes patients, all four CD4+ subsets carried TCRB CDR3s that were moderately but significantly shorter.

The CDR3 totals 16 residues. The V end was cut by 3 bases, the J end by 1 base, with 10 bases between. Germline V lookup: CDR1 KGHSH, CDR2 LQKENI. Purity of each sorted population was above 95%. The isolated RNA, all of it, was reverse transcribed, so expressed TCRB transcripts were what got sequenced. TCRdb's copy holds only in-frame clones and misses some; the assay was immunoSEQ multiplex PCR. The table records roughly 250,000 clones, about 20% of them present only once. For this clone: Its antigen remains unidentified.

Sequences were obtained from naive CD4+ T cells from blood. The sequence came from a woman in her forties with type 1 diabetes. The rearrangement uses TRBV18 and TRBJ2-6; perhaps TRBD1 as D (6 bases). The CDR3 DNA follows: TGTGCCAGCTCACCCAGTACAGGGTCTGGGGCCAACGTCCTGACTTTC. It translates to CASSPSTGSGANVLTF.